In this sample, the clone carrying this TCR beta chain turned up a few times. Its antigen is as yet unknown. The data are from a study of T cell repertoires in cytomegalovirus infection. The overall study: Both CMV infection and a matching HLA type were indicated by public TCR beta signatures. The study, taken as a whole, reports: Predominance within the ex vivo response was attributable to HLA-C-restricted CMV-specific TCR beta clonotypes.

TCRdb recomputed calls from the reads with MiXCR, one row per CDR3 protein. The sample records 380,000 or so distinct CDR3 sequences, about a third being singletons. Germline CDR1 MNHEY, CDR2 SVGAGI. The CDR3 is 15 residues long. Trimming cost V 2 bases and J 9 bases, with 14 bases left between them. The sequencing here drew on cultured PBMCs, taken from culture after CMV antigen stimulation. The chain carries TRBV6-5 and TRBJ1-6; D unresolved. The receptor was isolated from a human donor in good health (CMV status not recorded). Some clones in this sample may be carry-over from other donors' samples. CDR3 sequence reads: CASSYVRLRSSPLHF. CDR3 nucleotide sequence: TGTGCCAGCAGTTACGTCCGACTCAGAAGTTCACCCCTCCACTTT.